This T cell receptor (beta chain) originates from a study of blood T cell repertoires in COVID-19. CDR3 length: 15 amino acids. In germline, CDR1 is SGDLS, CDR2 YYNGEE. Losses at the gene ends were 0 bases for V and 3 bases for J; bases not matched to a gene: 5. Produced via immunoSEQ multiplex PCR; TCRdb's table is partial and in-frame only. The sample includes 200,000 to 250,000 clones, just under 90% of them seen just once. The sample consisted of peripheral blood. The sequence came from a man aged 30 to 39 with COVID-19, enrolled during active disease. This sequence joins TRBV9 and TRBJ1-2, with 7 bases aligning to TRBD1. The CDR3 sequence: CASSVDTQGDYGYTF. DNA of the CDR3: TGTGCCAGCAGCGTAGATACGCAGGGGGACTATGGCTACACCTTC.